Below are 23 T cell receptor beta chains sequenced from a single sample in a study. Each CDR3 protein is one row after TCRdb ran MiXCR on the RT-PCR reads. The sample yields almost 700,000 distinct CDR3 sequences, about 14% seen once. Sequencing used memory CD4+ T cells from blood. The receptors shown here come from a female donor in good health, serving as a healthy control.

This clonotype was counted at least ten times. This chain links TRBV20-1 with TRBJ2-2; D gene unclear. From germline, CDR1 is DFQATT and CDR2 SNEGSKA (reference sequence). Between the trimmed V and J ends, which lost 2 bases and 6 bases, there was a span of 7 bases. This CDR3 contains 12 residues. CDR3 sequence (DNA): TGCAGTGCTAGATTGCCAGCCGGGGAGCTGTTTTTT. Protein: CSARLPAGELFF.

This sequence joins TRBV5-1 and TRBJ2-1; maybe TRBD1 (6 bases). Germline-derived CDR1 and CDR2 are SGHRS and YFSETQ. There are 15 residues in the CDR3. V gave up 0 bases and J gave up 4 bases, with 11 bases separating them. The chain's CDR3 is CASSLVGQHYNEQFF. CDR3 in DNA: TGCGCCAGCAGCTTGGTAGGACAGCATTACAATGAGCAGTTCTTC.

The sample holds a few counts of this clonotype. The rearrangement links TRBV24-1 to TRBJ2-3; 7 positions agree with TRBD1. This CDR3 region has 16 residues. V gave up 4 bases and J gave up 3 bases; unmatched junction bases: 9. Germline loops: CDR1 KGHDR, CDR2 SFDVKD. The CDR3 reads CATSDPSGTVTDTQYF. Written as DNA, the CDR3 is TGTGCCACCAGTGACCCCTCCGGGACAGTTACAGATACGCAGTATTTT.

CDR3 nucleotide sequence: TGTGCCAGCAGCCTAACAGACAGGGGGGGGGAAGAGACCCAGTACTTC. This encodes CASSLTDRGGEETQYF. V is TRBV5-5 and J is TRBJ2-5; 9 nucleotides align to TRBD1. The CDR3 is made up of 16 amino acids. V was pared by 4 bases and J by 3 bases, with 10 bases of the junction left unmatched. Germline V lookup: CDR1 SGHKS, CDR2 YYEKEE (reference sequence).

This chain uses TRBV12-3 or TRBV12-4 with TRBJ1-2; a weak D match, TRBD1 (5 bases). Trimming pared 7 bases from V and 2 bases from J, leaving 11 bases between. CDR3 length: 13 residues. The CDR3, as DNA: TGTGCCAGCACCCTGGACAACAACTATGGCTACACCTTC. Translated, it gives CASTLDNNYGYTF.

In its sample, this clonotype was seen many times. CDR3 sequence: CASSLSRHNSPLHF. In DNA, the CDR3 is TGTGCCAGCAGCTTAAGCAGGCATAATTCACCCCTCCACTTT. This chain connects TRBV7-2 to TRBJ1-6; D is unclear. Per germline, CDR1 SGHTA and CDR2 FQGNSA. The length of the CDR3 is 14 residues. V was pared by 2 bases and J by 5 bases, with 7 bases between.

This clonotype came up a few times. The chain combines TRBV5-1 with TRBJ1-5, with D hard to call. The germline gives CDR1 SGHRS, CDR2 YFSETQ. V was clipped by 4 bases and J by 5 bases, with 10 bases between them. CDR3 size: 13 residues. The CDR3 region is CASSPWGYQPQHF. The DNA for the CDR3 is TGCGCCAGCAGCCCGTGGGGTTATCAGCCCCAGCATTTT. The full variable domain, its missing parts supplied by reference TRBV5-1 and TRBJ1-5, is KAGVTQTPRYLIKTRGQQVTLSCSPISGHRSVSWYQQTPGQGLQFLFEYFSETQRNKGNFPGRFSGRQFSNSRSEMNVSTLELGDSALYLCASSPWGYQPQHFGDGTRLSIL.

In this sample, this clonotype turned up a few times. This chain connects TRBV3-1 to TRBJ2-5; D remains ambiguous. Germline-derived CDR1 and CDR2 are LGHDT and YNNKEL (reference sequence). The CDR3 contains 15 residues. Trimming shortened V by 2 bases and J by 0 bases, and 10 bases separated the two germline ends. CDR3 loop: CASSQFNAYQETQYF. In DNA form, the CDR3 reads TGTGCCAGCAGCCAATTTAACGCTTACCAAGAGACCCAGTACTTC.

This clonotype was seen at least ten times. The J gene is TRBJ2-2, the V gene TRBV15; D possibly corresponds to TRBD2 (5 bases). Germline-derived CDR1 and CDR2 are LNHNV and YYDKDF (reference sequence). The V and J ends lost 5 bases and 6 bases respectively, with 19 bases between them. The CDR3 loop spans 16 amino acids. This CDR3 reads CATSYRPLAGAGELFF. The DNA for the CDR3 is TGTGCCACCAGCTACCGCCCTCTAGCAGGAGCCGGGGAGCTGTTTTTT.

This clonotype was observed a few times. V is TRBV5-1 and J is TRBJ1-1, with D unclear. Germline lookup yields CDR1 SGHRS and CDR2 YFSETQ. V lost 0 bases and J 3 bases, leaving 6 bases between the germline ends. The CDR3 extends over 13 amino acids. In DNA form, the CDR3 reads TGCGCCAGCAGCTTGGAACAGCACACTGAAGCTTTCTTT. Translation gives CASSLEQHTEAFF.

The rearrangement joins TRBV6-2 or TRBV6-3 to TRBJ1-6; D is perhaps TRBD1 (5 bases). Looked up from germline, CDR1 is MNHEY and CDR2 is SVGEGT. The length of the CDR3 is 14 residues. Trimming stripped 8 bases from V and 5 bases from J, with 13 bases between. CDR3 sequence: CASGRQPDNSPLHF. The CDR3 DNA is TGTGCCAGCGGCCGACAGCCTGATAATTCACCCCTCCACTTT.

This clonotype has more than one count but fewer than ten. The chain carries TRBV13 and TRBJ2-2; D gene uncertain. The CDR3 loop spans 16 amino acids. Germline V gene lookup returns CDR1 PRHDT and CDR2 FYEKMQ (reference sequence). The ends were cut back, 2 bases at V and 0 bases at J, with 10 bases in the middle. This CDR3 reads CASSLFETTNTGELFF. The CDR3 DNA is TGTGCCAGCAGCTTATTCGAGACGACGAACACCGGGGAGCTGTTTTTT.

The sample holds many counts of this clonotype. The gene calls are TRBV12-3 or TRBV12-4 and TRBJ2-1; TRBD1 matches 11 bases. V shed 6 bases and J 3 bases; nucleotides not matched to a gene: 7. CDR3 length: 16 residues. Here the CDR3 DNA reads TGTGCCAGCAGCACGCACGGGACAGGGGGCTACAATGAGCAGTTCTTC. As protein: CASSTHGTGGYNEQFF.

The chain carries TRBV19 and TRBJ1-6; a weak D match, TRBD1 (5 bases). The CDR3 has 14 residues. Germline-derived CDR1 and CDR2 are LNHDA and SQIVND (reference sequence). The ends were cut back, 3 bases at V and 6 bases at J, with 9 bases in the middle. CDR3 DNA sequence: TGTGCCAGTAGTATGGCAGGGTCTAATTCACCCCTCCACTTT. Protein: CASSMAGSNSPLHF.

In its sample, this clonotype was seen many times. V and J are TRBV5-1 and TRBJ2-7; 8 positions agree with TRBD2. The V segment lost 0 bases and the J segment 4 bases; nucleotides outside the gene matches: 15. Germline loops: CDR1 SGHRS, CDR2 YFSETQ. The CDR3 spans 18 residues. This CDR3 is CASSLVAGAGAGSYEQYF. The CDR3 DNA sequence: TGCGCCAGCAGCTTGGTGGCGGGAGCGGGAGCTGGTAGTTACGAGCAGTACTTC. The full variable domain, its missing parts supplied by reference TRBV5-1 and TRBJ2-7, is KAGVTQTPRYLIKTRGQQVTLSCSPISGHRSVSWYQQTPGQGLQFLFEYFSETQRNKGNFPGRFSGRQFSNSRSEMNVSTLELGDSALYLCASSLVAGAGAGSYEQYFGPGTRLTVT.

This clonotype was seen only a few times. V and J are TRBV12-3 or TRBV12-4 and TRBJ1-1; 7 bases are a match to TRBD1. Germline trimming cut 3 bases from V and 4 bases from J; bases unmatched to any gene: 5. This CDR3 is built from 14 residues. The CDR3 DNA follows: TGTGCCAGCAGTTTGACAGGGAGGAGCACTGAAGCTTTCTTT. It yields the protein CASSLTGRSTEAFF.

This clonotype was found many times. The chain couples TRBV6-5 to TRBJ2-1; no reliable D call. CDR3 length: 16 amino acids. Between the trimmed V and J ends, which lost 0 bases and 6 bases, there was a span of 15 bases. Germline V lookup: CDR1 MNHEY, CDR2 SVGAGI. CDR3 protein: CASSYSYHSYSNEQFF. In DNA, the CDR3 is TGTGCCAGCAGTTACTCCTATCACAGCTACAGCAATGAGCAGTTCTTC.

The sample holds a few counts of this clonotype. The gene calls are TRBV7-7 and TRBJ2-7, with 9 positions matching TRBD2. CDR1 is SSHAT, CDR2 FNYEAQ, per germline (reference sequence). The CDR3 has 14 residues. Trimming at V came to 4 bases and at J to 7 bases, leaving 8 bases not matched to a gene. The chain's CDR3 is CASSSGTSSGEQYF. Here the CDR3 DNA reads TGTGCCAGCAGCTCCGGGACTAGCTCTGGGGAGCAGTACTTC.

This clonotype turned up a few times. This CDR3 is CASSLVDGQNSGEQYF. The CDR3 DNA reads TGCGCCAGCAGCTTAGTCGACGGACAGAACTCAGGCGAGCAGTACTTC. This chain joins TRBV5-1 and TRBJ2-7; the D gene is possibly TRBD1 (6 bases). The CDR3 contains 16 residues. V shed 2 bases and J shed 6 bases, with 21 bases lying between them. Germline V gives CDR1 SGHRS, CDR2 YFSETQ.

This clonotype was seen only a few times. The genes are TRBV4-1 and TRBJ2-5; 8 nucleotides line up with TRBD2. CDR1 and CDR2 (germline): MGHRA, YSYEKL. V lost 3 bases and J lost 2; bases outside the gene matches: 8. The CDR3 length is 16 residues. CDR3 residues: CASSHEGSGTQETQYF. The CDR3 DNA follows: TGCGCCAGCAGCCATGAAGGTAGCGGGACACAAGAGACCCAGTACTTC.

This clonotype was observed a handful of times. The gene calls are TRBV20-1 and TRBJ2-2, with 9 bases lining up with TRBD2. This CDR3 spans 14 amino acids. CDR1 is DFQATT, CDR2 SNEGSKA, per germline (reference sequence). V lost 6 bases to trimming and J lost 8 bases; unmatched junction nucleotides: 10. The CDR3 DNA reads TGCAGTGCCGCAAATCCTAGCGGGATTGGGGAGCTGTTTTTT. It encodes CSAANPSGIGELFF.

This clonotype was observed a handful of times. The V call is TRBV20-1, the J call TRBJ2-1, with 7 bases aligning to TRBD1. The V gene's germline CDR1 is DFQATT and CDR2 SNEGSKA (reference sequence). The CDR3 contains 14 residues. V gave up 5 bases and J gave up 6 bases; unmatched junction bases: 10. CDR3 loop: CSAWNRGHINEQFF. The DNA for the CDR3 is TGCAGTGCTTGGAACAGGGGACACATCAATGAGCAGTTCTTC.

This clonotype was observed once. V and J are TRBV6-2 or TRBV6-3 and TRBJ2-2; 7 bases align to TRBD2. The V and J ends lost 7 bases and 7 bases, in that order; junction bases with no gene match: 3. CDR1 and CDR2 from the germline V gene are MNHEY and SVGEGT. CDR3 length: 12 amino acids. The CDR3 is CASIRTSGELFF. In DNA form, the CDR3 reads TGTGCCAGCATAAGGACTAGCGGGGAGCTGTTTTTT.